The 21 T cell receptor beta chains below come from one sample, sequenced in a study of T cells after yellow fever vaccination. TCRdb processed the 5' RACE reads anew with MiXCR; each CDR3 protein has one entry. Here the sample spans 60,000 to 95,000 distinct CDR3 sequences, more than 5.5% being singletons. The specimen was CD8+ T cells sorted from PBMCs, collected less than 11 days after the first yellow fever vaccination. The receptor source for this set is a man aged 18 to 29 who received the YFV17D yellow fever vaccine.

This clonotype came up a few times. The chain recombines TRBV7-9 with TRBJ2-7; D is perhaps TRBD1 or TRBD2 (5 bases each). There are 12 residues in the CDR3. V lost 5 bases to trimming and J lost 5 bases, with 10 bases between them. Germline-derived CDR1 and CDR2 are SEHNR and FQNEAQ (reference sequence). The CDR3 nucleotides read TGTGCCAGCAGCGCAGGGACCGACGAGCAGTACTTC. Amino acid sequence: CASSAGTDEQYF. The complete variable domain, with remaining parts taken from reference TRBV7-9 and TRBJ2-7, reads DTGVSQNPRHKITKRGQNVTFRCDPISEHNRLYWYRQTLGQGPEFLTYFQNEAQLEKSRLLSDRFSAERPKGSFSTLEIQRTEQGDSAMYLCASSAGTDEQYFGPGTRLTVT.

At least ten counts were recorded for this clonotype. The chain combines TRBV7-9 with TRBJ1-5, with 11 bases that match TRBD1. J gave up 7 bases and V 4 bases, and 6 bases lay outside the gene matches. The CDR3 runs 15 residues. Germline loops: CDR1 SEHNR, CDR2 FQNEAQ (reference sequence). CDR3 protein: CASSSGQGVEQPQHF. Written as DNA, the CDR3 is TGTGCCAGCAGCTCGGGACAGGGGGTAGAACAGCCCCAGCATTTT.

CDR3 protein: CASSQNWDGLNTEAFF. The DNA for the CDR3 is TGTGCCAGCAGCCAAAATTGGGACGGACTGAACACTGAAGCTTTCTTT. This chain links TRBV4-2 with TRBJ1-1; possible D gene TRBD1, 5 bases. The germline V and J ends were trimmed by 2 bases and 0 bases, with 13 bases remaining between them. This CDR3 contains 16 residues. Germline V gives CDR1 LGHNA, CDR2 YNFKEQ.

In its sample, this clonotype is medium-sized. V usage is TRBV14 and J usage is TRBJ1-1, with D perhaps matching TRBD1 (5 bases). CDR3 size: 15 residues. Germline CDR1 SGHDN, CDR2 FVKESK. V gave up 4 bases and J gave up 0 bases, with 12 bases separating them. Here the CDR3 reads CASSRGGALNTEAFF. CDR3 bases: TGTGCCAGCAGCCGGGGAGGGGCTTTGAACACTGAAGCTTTCTTT.

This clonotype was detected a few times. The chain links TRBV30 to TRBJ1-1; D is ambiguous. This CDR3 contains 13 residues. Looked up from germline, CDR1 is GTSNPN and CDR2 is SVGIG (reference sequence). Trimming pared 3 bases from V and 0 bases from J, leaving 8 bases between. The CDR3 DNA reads TGTGCCTGGAGGGCCACTTTGAACACTGAAGCTTTCTTT. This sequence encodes CAWRATLNTEAFF.

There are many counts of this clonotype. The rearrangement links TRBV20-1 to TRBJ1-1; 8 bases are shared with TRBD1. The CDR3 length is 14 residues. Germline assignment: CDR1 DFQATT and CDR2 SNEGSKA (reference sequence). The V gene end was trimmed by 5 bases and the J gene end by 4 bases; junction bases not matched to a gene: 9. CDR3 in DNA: TGCAGTGCTCCCGGACAGGGTTTGGGCACTGAAGCTTTCTTT. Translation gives CSAPGQGLGTEAFF.

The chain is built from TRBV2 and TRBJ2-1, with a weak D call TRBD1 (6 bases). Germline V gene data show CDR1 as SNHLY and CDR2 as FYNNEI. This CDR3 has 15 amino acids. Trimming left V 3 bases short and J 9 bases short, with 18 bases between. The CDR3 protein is CASSDGTLKRSEQFF. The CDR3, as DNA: TGTGCCAGCAGTGATGGGACACTCAAGAGGAGTGAGCAGTTCTTC.

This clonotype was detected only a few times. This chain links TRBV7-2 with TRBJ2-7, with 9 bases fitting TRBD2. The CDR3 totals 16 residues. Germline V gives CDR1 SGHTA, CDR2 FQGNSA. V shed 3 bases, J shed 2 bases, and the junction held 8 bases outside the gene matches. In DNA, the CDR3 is TGTGCCAGCAGCTTCACTTTAGCGGGGGCCCCCTACGAGCAGTACTTC. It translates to CASSFTLAGAPYEQYF.

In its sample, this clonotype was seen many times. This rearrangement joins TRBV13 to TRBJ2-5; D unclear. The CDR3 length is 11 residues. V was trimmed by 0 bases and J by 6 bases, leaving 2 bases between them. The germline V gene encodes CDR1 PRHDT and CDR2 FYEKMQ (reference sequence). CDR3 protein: CASSLGKTQYF. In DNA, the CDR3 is TGTGCCAGCAGCTTAGGAAAGACCCAGTACTTC.

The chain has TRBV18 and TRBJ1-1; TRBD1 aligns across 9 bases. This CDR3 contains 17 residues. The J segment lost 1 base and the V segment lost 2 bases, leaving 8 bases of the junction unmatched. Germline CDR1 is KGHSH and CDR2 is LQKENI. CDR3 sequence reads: CASSPKVTGGENTEAFF. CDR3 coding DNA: TGTGCCAGCTCACCAAAGGTTACAGGGGGCGAGAACACTGAAGCTTTCTTT.

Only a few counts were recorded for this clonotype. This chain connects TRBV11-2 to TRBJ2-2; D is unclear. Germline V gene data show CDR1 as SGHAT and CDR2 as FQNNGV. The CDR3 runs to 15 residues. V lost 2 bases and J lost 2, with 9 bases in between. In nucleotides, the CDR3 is TGTGCCAGCAGCTTAATGAAGATTAACACCGGGGAGCTGTTTTTT. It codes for CASSLMKINTGELFF.

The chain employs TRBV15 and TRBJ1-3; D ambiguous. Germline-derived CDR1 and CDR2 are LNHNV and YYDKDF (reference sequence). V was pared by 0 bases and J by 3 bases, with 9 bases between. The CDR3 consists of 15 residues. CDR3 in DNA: TGTGCCACCAGCAGAGATGGCAGATATGGAAACACCATATATTTT. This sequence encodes CATSRDGRYGNTIYF.

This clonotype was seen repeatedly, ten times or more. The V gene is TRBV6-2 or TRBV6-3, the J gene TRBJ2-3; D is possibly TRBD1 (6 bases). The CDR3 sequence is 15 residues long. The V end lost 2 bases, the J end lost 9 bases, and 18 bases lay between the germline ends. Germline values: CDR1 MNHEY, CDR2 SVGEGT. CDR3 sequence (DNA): TGTGCCAGCAGTTACGAAGGGGGAACCCCAGGGACGCAGTATTTT. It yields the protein CASSYEGGTPGTQYF.

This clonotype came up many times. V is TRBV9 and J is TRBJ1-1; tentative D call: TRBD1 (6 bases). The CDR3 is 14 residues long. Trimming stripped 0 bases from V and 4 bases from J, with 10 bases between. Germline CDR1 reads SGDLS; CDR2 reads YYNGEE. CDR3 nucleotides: TGTGCCAGCAGCGTAGACGGAGGGGGCACTGAAGCTTTCTTT. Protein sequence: CASSVDGGGTEAFF.

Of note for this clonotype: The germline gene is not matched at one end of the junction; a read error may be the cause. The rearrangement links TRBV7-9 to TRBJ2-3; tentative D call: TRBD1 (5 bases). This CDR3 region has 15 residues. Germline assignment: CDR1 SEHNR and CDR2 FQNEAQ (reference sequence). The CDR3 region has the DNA TGTGCCAGCAGCCCAGGGCGTTGGGGCACAGATTCGCAGTATTTT. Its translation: CASSPGRWGTDSQYF.

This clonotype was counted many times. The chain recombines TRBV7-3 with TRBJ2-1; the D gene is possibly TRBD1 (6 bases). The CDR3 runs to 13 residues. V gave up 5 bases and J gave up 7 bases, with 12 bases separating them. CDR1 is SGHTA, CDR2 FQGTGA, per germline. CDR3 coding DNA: TGTGCCAGCAGCCTACAGGGACGGAATGAGCAGTTCTTC. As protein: CASSLQGRNEQFF.

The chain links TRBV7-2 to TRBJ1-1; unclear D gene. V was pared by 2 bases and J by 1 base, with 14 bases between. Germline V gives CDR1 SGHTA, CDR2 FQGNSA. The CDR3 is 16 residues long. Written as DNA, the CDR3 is TGTGCCAGCAGCTTAAATGTACCGGCAGGGAACACTGAAGCTTTCTTT. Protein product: CASSLNVPAGNTEAFF. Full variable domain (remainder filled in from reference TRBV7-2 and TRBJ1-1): GAGVSQSPSNKVTEKGKDVELRCDPISGHTALYWYRQSLGQGLEFLIYFQGNSAPDKSGLPSDRFSAERTGGSVSTLTIQRTQQEDSAVYLCASSLNVPAGNTEAFFGQGTRLTVV.

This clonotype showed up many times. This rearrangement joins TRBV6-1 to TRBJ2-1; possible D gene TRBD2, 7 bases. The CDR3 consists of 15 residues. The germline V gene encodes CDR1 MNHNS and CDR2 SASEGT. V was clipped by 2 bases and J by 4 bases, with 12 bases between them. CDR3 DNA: TGTGCCAGCAGTGAATGGGGGGGACATTACAATGAGCAGTTCTTC. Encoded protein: CASSEWGGHYNEQFF.

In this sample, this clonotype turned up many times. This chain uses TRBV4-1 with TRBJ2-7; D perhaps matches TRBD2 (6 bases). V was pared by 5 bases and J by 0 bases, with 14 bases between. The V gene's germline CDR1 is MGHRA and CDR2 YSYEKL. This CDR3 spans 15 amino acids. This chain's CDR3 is CASSEGLQSSYEQYF. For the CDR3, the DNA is TGCGCCAGCAGCGAGGGACTTCAAAGCTCCTACGAGCAGTACTTC.

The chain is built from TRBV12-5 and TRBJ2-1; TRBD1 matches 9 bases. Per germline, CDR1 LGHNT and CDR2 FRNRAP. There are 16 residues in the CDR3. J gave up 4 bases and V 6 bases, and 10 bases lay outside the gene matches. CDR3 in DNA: TGTGCTAGTGGACCCTCTCCGGGACAGGGTTACAATGAGCAGTTCTTC. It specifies CASGPSPGQGYNEQFF.

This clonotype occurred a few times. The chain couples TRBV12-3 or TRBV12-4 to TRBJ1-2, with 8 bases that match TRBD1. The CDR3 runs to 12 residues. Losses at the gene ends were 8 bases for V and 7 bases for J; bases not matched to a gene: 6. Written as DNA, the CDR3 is TGTGCCAGCGGAACAGGGGGAGCTGGCTACACCTTC. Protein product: CASGTGGAGYTF.